Sequencing of this T cell receptor (beta chain) was carried out in a study of beta chain features in type 1 diabetes. Sorting based on CD45RO/CCR7/CD25/CD127/CD95/CD27 separated CD4+ naive, central memory, regulatory and stem cell-like memory cells. The whole isolated RNA underwent reverse transcription, so sequencing captured expressed TCRB transcripts. The protocol was immunoSEQ multiplex PCR, while the TCRdb copy is restricted to in-frame clones and leaves out a portion. The table has some 200,000 clones, roughly 11% seen once. V lost 1 base, J lost 1 base, and 12 bases lay in between. Germline loops: CDR1 SGHRS, CDR2 YFSETQ. The CDR3 is made up of 15 amino acids. The table lists this clone with a few counts.

This TCR derives from a man between 18 and 29 years old in good health. Sequenced sample: central memory CD4+ T cells from blood. This chain links TRBV5-1 with TRBJ2-7; D is perhaps TRBD1 (5 bases). CDR3 DNA: TGCGCCAGCAGCTTGTTAGGGGATAGATCCTACGAGCAGTACTTC. As protein: CASSLLGDRSYEQYF.